This T cell receptor (beta chain) was identified in a study of beta chain features in type 1 diabetes. At the level of the study: Sorted cell examination encompassed about 110,000,000 cells across all samples.

Findings of the study overall: Type 1 diabetes patients had moderately but significantly shorter TCRB CDR3s in all four CD4+ subsets. Overrepresentation of cells with high TCR expression could result from cDNA sequencing. Junctions at VDJ sites from type 1 diabetes patients had fewer insertions and more deletions.

This clone was seen only a few times. What it recognizes is unknown. This CDR3 spans 14 amino acids. The V end lost 0 bases, the J end lost 7 bases, and 8 bases lay between the germline ends. CDR1 and CDR2 from the germline V gene are SGHRS and YFSETQ. What was sequenced were expressed TCRB transcripts, since all of the isolated RNA had been reverse transcribed. Profiling relied on immunoSEQ multiplex PCR, and the TCRdb table lists in-frame clones only, not all of them. The table lists 200,000 to 250,000 clones, about 15% of them singletons. Sequenced material: naive CD4+ T cells from blood. The chain uses TRBV5-1 and TRBJ2-6; no clear D. The receptor was isolated from a man younger than 45 with type 1 diabetes. The CDR3: CASSLEQVANVLTF. The CDR3 nucleotides are TGCGCCAGCAGCTTGGAGCAGGTAGCCAACGTCCTGACTTTC.